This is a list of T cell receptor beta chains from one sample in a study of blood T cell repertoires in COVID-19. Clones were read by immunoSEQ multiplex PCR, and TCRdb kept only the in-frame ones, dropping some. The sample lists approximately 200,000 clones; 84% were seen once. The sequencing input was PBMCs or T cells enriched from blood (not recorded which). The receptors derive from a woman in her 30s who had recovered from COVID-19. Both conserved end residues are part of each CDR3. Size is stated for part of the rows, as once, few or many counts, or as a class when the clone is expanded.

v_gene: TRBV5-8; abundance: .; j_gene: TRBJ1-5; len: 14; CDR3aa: CASSSPSANQPQHF
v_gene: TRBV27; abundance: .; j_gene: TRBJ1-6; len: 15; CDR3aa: CASSSGITDNSPLHF
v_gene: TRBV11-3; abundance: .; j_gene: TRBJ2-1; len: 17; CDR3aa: CASSATVRGGAYNEQFF
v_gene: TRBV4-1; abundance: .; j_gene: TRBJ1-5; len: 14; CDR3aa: CASSQPYSNQPQHF
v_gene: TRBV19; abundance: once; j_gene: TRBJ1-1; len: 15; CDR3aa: CASSPDRPGGPEAFF
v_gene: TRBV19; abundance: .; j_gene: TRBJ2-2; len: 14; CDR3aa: CASSPTGPTGELFF
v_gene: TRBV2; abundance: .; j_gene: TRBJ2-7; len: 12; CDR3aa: CASKGGSDEQYF
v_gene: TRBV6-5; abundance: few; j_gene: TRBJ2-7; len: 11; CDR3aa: CASTQRGQQYF
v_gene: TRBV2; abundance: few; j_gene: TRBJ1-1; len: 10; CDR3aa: CASSLGEAFF
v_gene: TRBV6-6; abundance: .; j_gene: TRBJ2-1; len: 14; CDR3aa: CASRGGRAYNEQFF
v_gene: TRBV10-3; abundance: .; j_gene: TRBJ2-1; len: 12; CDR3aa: CAIREYPGEQFF
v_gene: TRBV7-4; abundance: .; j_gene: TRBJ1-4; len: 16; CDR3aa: CASSPAPGVTNEKLFF
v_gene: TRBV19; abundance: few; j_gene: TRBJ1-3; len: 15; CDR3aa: CASSSRDFHGNTIYF
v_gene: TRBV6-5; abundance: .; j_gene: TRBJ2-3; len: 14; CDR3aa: CASSSGLSSDTQYF
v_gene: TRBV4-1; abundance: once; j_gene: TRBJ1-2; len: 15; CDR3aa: CASSQDPGMAIGYTF
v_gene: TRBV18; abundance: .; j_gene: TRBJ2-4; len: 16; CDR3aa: CASSPATGLAKNIQYF
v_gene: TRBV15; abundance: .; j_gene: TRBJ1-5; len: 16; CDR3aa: CATSRDTPGSNQPQHF
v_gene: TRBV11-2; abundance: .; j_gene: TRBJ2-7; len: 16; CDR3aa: CASSLELGTGSHEQYF
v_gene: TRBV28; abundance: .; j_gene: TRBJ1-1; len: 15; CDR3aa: CASSSSDRGDTEAFF
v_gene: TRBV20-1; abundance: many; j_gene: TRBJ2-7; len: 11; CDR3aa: CSARGTREQYF
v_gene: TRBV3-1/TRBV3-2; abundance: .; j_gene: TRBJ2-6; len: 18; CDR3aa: CASSQKTGPSSGANVLTF
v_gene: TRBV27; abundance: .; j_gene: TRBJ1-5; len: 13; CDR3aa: CASSLQGRQPQHF
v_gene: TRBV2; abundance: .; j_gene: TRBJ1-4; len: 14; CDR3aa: CASSPQGEVKKLFF
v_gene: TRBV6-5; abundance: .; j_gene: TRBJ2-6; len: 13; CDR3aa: CATRDSGANVLTF
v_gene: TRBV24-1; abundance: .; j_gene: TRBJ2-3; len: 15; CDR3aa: CATQLAGVGADTQYF
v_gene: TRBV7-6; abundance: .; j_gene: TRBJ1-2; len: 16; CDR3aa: CASSSWDTLLNYGYTF
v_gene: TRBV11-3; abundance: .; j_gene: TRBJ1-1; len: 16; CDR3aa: CASSARGSGANTEAFF
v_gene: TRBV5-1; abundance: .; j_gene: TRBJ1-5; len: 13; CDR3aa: CASSWTGDQPQHF
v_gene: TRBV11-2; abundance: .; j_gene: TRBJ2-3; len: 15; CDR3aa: CASSLERTSYNTQYF
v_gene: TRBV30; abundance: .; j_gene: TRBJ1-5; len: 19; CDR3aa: CAWSRRQVGRDYSNQPQHF
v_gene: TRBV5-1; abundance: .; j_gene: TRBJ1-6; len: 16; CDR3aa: CASSTGQGTNNSPLHF
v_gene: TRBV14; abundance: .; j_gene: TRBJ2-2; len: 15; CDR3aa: CASSPRRAGTGELFF
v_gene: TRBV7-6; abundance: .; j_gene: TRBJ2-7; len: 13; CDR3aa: CASSLRQGYEQYF